This T cell receptor beta chain was identified in a study of T cell responses to AZD1222 COVID-19 vaccine. Generated by immunoSEQ multiplex PCR, the TCRdb table keeps only in-frame clones and is missing some. Among about 150,000 clones listed, roughly 87% were seen once. This material consisted of peripheral blood, taken on day 0 of AZD1222 vaccination. The TCR originated in an adult in good health.

The CDR3 loop is CASSSLTSVYEQYF. CDR3 DNA sequence: TGTGCCAGCAGCTCCCTGACTAGCGTCTACGAGCAGTACTTC. The V and J genes are TRBV11-2 and TRBJ2-7; 8 bases align to TRBD2. CDR1 and CDR2 from the germline V gene are SGHAT and FQNNGV. This CDR3 region has 14 residues. The V gene end was trimmed by 4 bases and the J gene end by 3 bases; junction bases not matched to a gene: 5.